This entry lists 16 T cell receptor beta chains sequenced from one sample in a study of T cell changes during pregnancy in multiple sclerosis. Sequencing was performed with immunoSEQ multiplex PCR; in TCRdb, only in-frame clones are kept and a portion is missing. The data hold 100,000 to 130,000 clones, with 92% observed a single time. The specimen was peripheral blood, collected in the third trimester of pregnancy. These receptors were obtained from a female donor in good health, enrolled as a control in a pregnancy study.

The rearrangement joins TRBV25-1 to TRBJ1-2; D perhaps matches TRBD1 (6 bases). The V gene lost 4 bases and the J gene lost 5 bases, with 14 bases spanning the gap. This CDR3 has 14 amino acids. Per the germline V gene, CDR1 is MGHDK and CDR2 is SYGVNS. The CDR3 spells CASSGRGAWYGYTF. The DNA for the CDR3 is TGTGCCAGCAGTGGCCGGGGGGCCTGGTATGGCTACACCTTC.

The rearrangement uses TRBV20-1 and TRBJ2-1; D uncertain. V was pared by 7 bases and J by 7 bases, with 8 bases between. Germline values: CDR1 DFQATT, CDR2 SNEGSKA (reference sequence). The CDR3 runs 10 residues. CDR3 sequence: CSVVENEQFF. CDR3 DNA: TGCAGTGTGGTAGAAAATGAGCAGTTCTTC.

The V call is TRBV6-1, the J call TRBJ2-1, with 9 bases aligning to TRBD2. Germline CDR1 MNHNS, CDR2 SASEGT. The J segment lost 6 bases and the V segment lost 2 bases, leaving 14 bases of the junction unmatched. There are 18 residues in the CDR3. The CDR3 DNA follows: TGTGCCAGCAGTGAAAACCCTCAGGTAGCGGGGGCGATCAATGAGCAGTTCTTC. Residues: CASSENPQVAGAINEQFF.

As DNA, the CDR3 is TGTGCCAGCAGCTTGGCGGGGGGGCTCCCCTACAATGAGCAGTTCTTC. Translation gives CASSLAGGLPYNEQFF. This chain uses TRBV7-3 with TRBJ2-1, with 9 bases identical to TRBD2. CDR3 length: 16 residues. Per germline, CDR1 SGHTA and CDR2 FQGTGA. V lost 3 bases and J lost 2; bases outside the gene matches: 5.

The chain combines TRBV18 with TRBJ2-6; 8 bases match TRBD1. The junction had 9 bases not matched to a gene; V was cut back by 3 bases and J by 2 bases. The length of the CDR3 is 18 residues. Germline V gene data show CDR1 as KGHSH and CDR2 as LQKENI. The CDR3 DNA is TGTGCCAGCTCACCCTCATCTCTCAGGGGGCCTGGGGCCAACGTCCTGACTTTC. Translating gives CASSPSSLRGPGANVLTF.

Here the CDR3 reads CASSQEGGTGWDEQFF. The CDR3 nucleotides are TGCGCCAGCAGCCAAGAGGGGGGGACAGGATGGGATGAGCAGTTCTTC. V is TRBV4-3 and J is TRBJ2-1, with D possibly being TRBD1 (8 bases). CDR1 is LGHNA and CDR2 is YSLEER in the germline V gene. This CDR3 spans 16 amino acids. V was clipped by 0 bases and J by 8 bases, with 17 bases between them.

The V and J genes are TRBV10-3 and TRBJ2-1, with 8 positions matching TRBD2. Per germline, CDR1 ENHRY and CDR2 SYGVKD. V gave up 10 bases and J gave up 5 bases; unmatched junction bases: 7. This CDR3 is built from 13 residues. CDR3 loop: CATYSGANNEQFF. The CDR3 DNA reads TGTGCCACCTATAGCGGGGCCAACAATGAGCAGTTCTTC.

The J gene is TRBJ2-2, the V gene TRBV21-1; the table gives TRBD2 as D, unverified against the DNA. TRBV21-1 is a pseudogene. The CDR3 is 17 amino acids. The CDR3 DNA is TGTGCCAGCACCGGGGGTAGCGGGGGGGCTTACACCGGGGAGCTGTTTTTT. As protein: CASTGGSGGAYTGELFF.

This chain connects TRBV11-2 to TRBJ1-1; D not resolved. This CDR3 spans 14 amino acids. Trimming pared 1 base from V and 3 bases from J, leaving 9 bases between. Germline V lookup: CDR1 SGHAT, CDR2 FQNNGV. The DNA for the CDR3 is TGTGCCAGCAGCTTAGGAGATTTGGACACTGAAGCTTTCTTT. Translating it yields CASSLGDLDTEAFF.

The DNA of the CDR3 is TGTGCCAGCAGTTACGGTTCCCCGGGGACCTACGAGCAGTACTTC. It yields the protein CASSYGSPGTYEQYF. The rearrangement links TRBV6-5 to TRBJ2-7, with TRBD2 as a possible D gene (5 bases). Germline V lookup: CDR1 MNHEY, CDR2 SVGAGI. The ends were cut back, 2 bases at V and 2 bases at J, with 13 bases in the middle. The CDR3 covers 15 residues.

The genes are TRBV27 and TRBJ2-7; no definite D call. Germline V CDR1 and CDR2: MNHEY, SMNVEV (reference sequence). The CDR3 runs to 12 residues. Trimming took off 7 bases at V and 2 bases at J, with 9 bases between the two ends. In nucleotides, the CDR3 is TGTGCCAGCAATAGATCACCCTACGAGCAGTACTTC. Amino acid sequence: CASNRSPYEQYF.

The chain joins TRBV27 to TRBJ1-1; D perhaps matches TRBD1 (6 bases). This CDR3 is 11 amino acids long. CDR1 is MNHEY and CDR2 is SMNVEV in the germline V gene (reference sequence). V was clipped by 8 bases and J by 6 bases, with 10 bases between them. The CDR3 loop reads CASGKGAEAFF. For the CDR3, the DNA is TGTGCCAGCGGAAAGGGGGCTGAAGCTTTCTTT.

The genes are TRBV12-5 and TRBJ2-1; 9 bases align to TRBD1. The CDR3 covers 19 residues. Per the germline V gene, CDR1 is LGHNT and CDR2 is FRNRAP. Trimming took 2 bases from V and 5 from J; bases not matched to a gene: 16. DNA for the CDR3: TGTGCTAGTGGTTTGTCGACAAAACAGGGGGCGCCGGTACACAATGAGCAGTTCTTC. Translated: CASGLSTKQGAPVHNEQFF.

This chain links TRBV4-3 with TRBJ1-2, with 7 bases lining up with TRBD1. V trimming: 4 bases; J trimming: 4 bases; junction bases outside the gene matches: 3. Germline V gives CDR1 LGHNA, CDR2 YSLEER. CDR3 length equals 13 residues. The CDR3 protein is CASSRQGGYGYTF. The CDR3 DNA reads as TGCGCCAGCAGCCGACAGGGAGGCTATGGCTACACCTTC.

The rearrangement joins TRBV7-3 to TRBJ2-5; TRBD2 might be the D (6 bases). The CDR3 runs 15 residues. Germline V CDR1 and CDR2: SGHTA, FQGTGA. Trimming removed 4 bases from V and 2 bases from J, with 14 bases in between. CDR3: CASSSLGGMQETQYF. The DNA for the CDR3 is TGTGCCAGCAGCTCCCTCGGGGGTATGCAAGAGACCCAGTACTTC.

The chain is built from TRBV25-1 and TRBJ1-2; D is undetermined. CDR3 size: 13 residues. V was shortened by 8 bases and J by 5 bases, with 15 bases between the two germline ends. Germline V gene lookup returns CDR1 MGHDK and CDR2 SYGVNS. CDR3 coding DNA: TGTGCCAGCGCCCACAGACGGTCTTATGGCTACACCTTC. Encoded protein: CASAHRRSYGYTF.